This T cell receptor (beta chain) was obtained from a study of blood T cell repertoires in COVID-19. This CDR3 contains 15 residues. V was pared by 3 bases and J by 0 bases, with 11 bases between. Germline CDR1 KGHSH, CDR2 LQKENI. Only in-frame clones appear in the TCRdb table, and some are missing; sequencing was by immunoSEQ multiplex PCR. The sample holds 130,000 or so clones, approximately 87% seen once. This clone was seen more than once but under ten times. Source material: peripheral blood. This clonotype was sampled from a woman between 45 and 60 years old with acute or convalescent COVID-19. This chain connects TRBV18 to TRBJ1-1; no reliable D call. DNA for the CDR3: TGTGCCAGCTCACCGAGACGGGATATGAACACTGAAGCTTTCTTT. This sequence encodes CASSPRRDMNTEAFF.